The 27 T cell receptor beta chains in this list originate from one sample, sequenced in a study of B cell selection in AIRE deficiency. Regulatory T cells were sorted as CD4+CD25hiCD127low/negative cells. The data were produced by immunoSEQ multiplex PCR, yet TCRdb's version contains in-frame clones alone and is incomplete. This sample carries about 22,000 clones, about nine tenths of them seen once, and the ten largest clones take 1.4%. The material sequenced was CD4+CD25+ Tregs sorted from PBMCs. Receptor source: a human donor in good health.

The chain has TRBV6-5 and TRBJ2-2; the D is unclear. Trimming cost V 6 bases and J 8 bases, with 13 bases left between them. Germline CDR1 reads MNHEY; CDR2 reads SVGAGI. The CDR3 loop spans 13 amino acids. The CDR3 DNA sequence: TGTGCCAGCAGCGTCCACGGGCGGGGGGAGCTGTTTTTT. This gives the protein CASSVHGRGELFF.

The chain couples TRBV6-5 to TRBJ1-1; D perhaps matches TRBD1 (6 bases). Germline V gene lookup returns CDR1 MNHEY and CDR2 SVGAGI. The V end lost 6 bases, the J end lost 2 bases, and 13 bases lay between the germline ends. This CDR3 region has 14 residues. DNA of the CDR3: TGTGCCAGCAGGCCAACAGGGCTTAACACTGAAGCTTTCTTT. Translated: CASRPTGLNTEAFF.

The chain combines TRBV19 with TRBJ2-7, with TRBD1 matching 11 bases. Germline lookup yields CDR1 LNHDA and CDR2 SQIVND (reference sequence). V shed 8 bases and J 4 bases; nucleotides not matched to a gene: 10. There are 15 residues in the CDR3. CDR3 sequence (DNA): TGTGCCAGTCGGAATATCGGACAGGGGGCGTACGAGCAGTACTTC. It codes for CASRNIGQGAYEQYF.

The genes are TRBV5-6 and TRBJ2-7, with D possibly TRBD1 on 6 matching bases. The V gene's germline CDR1 is SGHDT and CDR2 YYEEEE. The CDR3 consists of 13 residues. Trimming took 1 base from V and 1 from J, leaving 6 bases between them. The CDR3 loop reads CASSLQGSYEQYF. The CDR3 coding sequence is TGTGCCAGCAGCTTGCAGGGGTCCTACGAGCAGTACTTC.

The chain uses TRBV9 and TRBJ1-5; 9 bases are shared with TRBD1. The ends lost 0 bases at V and 4 bases at J; junction bases unmatched: 2. The length of the CDR3 is 15 residues. CDR1 is SGDLS, CDR2 YYNGEE, per germline. CDR3: CASSVGDRDNQPQHF. The CDR3 nucleotides read TGTGCCAGCAGCGTAGGGGACAGGGATAATCAGCCCCAGCATTTT.

This chain uses TRBV18 with TRBJ1-1; D is uncertain. This CDR3 has 13 amino acids. V shed 6 bases and J shed 1 base, with 9 bases lying between them. Germline CDR1 and CDR2: KGHSH and LQKENI. In DNA, the CDR3 is TGTGCCAGCTCGCGGAATACGAACACTGAAGCTTTCTTT. It codes for CASSRNTNTEAFF.

CDR3 sequence: CASRRVGEWYEQYF. CDR3 coding DNA: TGTGCCAGCAGACGAGTGGGGGAGTGGTACGAGCAGTACTTC. The chain has TRBV6-1 and TRBJ2-7; D assignment may be TRBD1 or TRBD2 (5 bases each). Germline V gene lookup returns CDR1 MNHNS and CDR2 SASEGT. V shed 6 bases and J shed 4 bases, with 16 bases lying between them. The CDR3 covers 14 residues.

The J gene is TRBJ1-6, the V gene TRBV5-1; weak D call: TRBD1 (5 bases). Trimming pared 3 bases from V and 6 bases from J, leaving 13 bases between. Germline V gives CDR1 SGHRS, CDR2 YFSETQ. CDR3 length: 15 amino acids. CDR3 region: CASSWRDGANSPLHF. The CDR3, as DNA: TGCGCCAGCAGCTGGCGGGACGGTGCTAATTCACCCCTCCACTTT.

V is TRBV7-2 and J is TRBJ2-7; weak D call: TRBD1 (6 bases). The CDR3 is 14 amino acids. CDR1 and CDR2 from the germline V gene are SGHTA and FQGNSA. The V end was cut by 4 bases, the J end by 2 bases, with 12 bases between. CDR3 sequence: CASSSWDNPYEQYF. As DNA, the CDR3 is TGTGCCAGCAGCTCCTGGGACAACCCCTACGAGCAGTACTTC.

The chain joins TRBV2 to TRBJ2-7; 11 positions match TRBD2. Germline loops: CDR1 SNHLY, CDR2 FYNNEI. The CDR3 has 14 residues. Germline trimming cut 6 bases from V and 9 bases from J; bases unmatched to any gene: 10. The CDR3 here is CASRTGTSGRMQYF. The CDR3 DNA sequence: TGTGCCAGCAGAACGGGGACTAGCGGTCGTATGCAGTACTTC.

The chain carries TRBV4-1 and TRBJ2-3; no clear D. CDR1 and CDR2 from the germline V gene are MGHRA and YSYEKL. V lost 4 bases and J 0 bases, leaving 14 bases between the germline ends. This CDR3 is built from 16 residues. CDR3 in DNA: TGCGCCAGCAGCCTCGCCCATCTGGTGAGCACAGATACGCAGTATTTT. Protein sequence: CASSLAHLVSTDTQYF.

The V and J genes are TRBV5-1 and TRBJ1-6, with D perhaps matching TRBD1 (6 bases). The V end was cut by 2 bases, the J end by 5 bases, with 8 bases between. The CDR3 contains 14 residues. Per the germline V gene, CDR1 is SGHRS and CDR2 is YFSETQ. The CDR3, as DNA: TGCGCCAGCAGCTTTTGGACAGATAATTCACCCCTCCACTTT. It yields the protein CASSFWTDNSPLHF. Filled out from reference TRBV5-1 and TRBJ1-6, the complete variable domain reads KAGVTQTPRYLIKTRGQQVTLSCSPISGHRSVSWYQQTPGQGLQFLFEYFSETQRNKGNFPGRFSGRQFSNSRSEMNVSTLELGDSALYLCASSFWTDNSPLHFGNGTRLTVT.

V is TRBV4-1 and J is TRBJ1-4; 7 positions match TRBD1. This CDR3 spans 15 amino acids. The germline V gene encodes CDR1 MGHRA and CDR2 YSYEKL. Germline trimming cut 0 bases from V and 11 bases from J; bases unmatched to any gene: 9. This CDR3 reads CASSQDHRGGNKLFF. The CDR3 DNA reads as TGCGCCAGCAGCCAAGATCACAGGGGAGGAAATAAACTGTTTTTT.

This chain joins TRBV2 and TRBJ2-1; 9 bases line up with TRBD2. The CDR3 runs 15 residues. The trim removed 4 bases at V and 5 bases at J, leaving 6 bases unmatched. Germline CDR1 reads SNHLY; CDR2 reads FYNNEI. CDR3 nucleotide sequence: TGTGCCAGCAGTGCCATAGCGGGGGCAAACAATGAGCAGTTCTTC. It translates to CASSAIAGANNEQFF.

The chain carries TRBV6-1 and TRBJ2-2; tentative D call: TRBD2 (5 bases). CDR1 is MNHNS, CDR2 SASEGT, per germline. Trimming removed 5 bases at V and 8 bases at J, with 6 bases between. This CDR3 is 11 amino acids long. CDR3 region: CASSREGELFF. The CDR3 nucleotides are TGTGCCAGCAGTCGGGAAGGGGAGCTGTTTTTT.

V is TRBV7-8 and J is TRBJ1-3; TRBD1 might be the D (5 bases). The CDR3 extends over 15 amino acids. Germline V gene data show CDR1 as SGHVS and CDR2 as FQNEAQ. Trimming stripped 5 bases from V and 0 bases from J, with 11 bases between. CDR3: CASSLLDSSGNTIYF. CDR3 nucleotide sequence: TGTGCCAGCAGCCTATTAGACAGCTCTGGAAACACCATATATTTT.

This sequence joins TRBV5-1 and TRBJ1-6, with a possible D match to TRBD1 (6 bases). The length of the CDR3 is 17 residues. The V and J ends lost 0 bases and 6 bases respectively, with 16 bases between them. Germline CDR1 SGHRS, CDR2 YFSETQ. CDR3 sequence reads: CASSLVGGGLSNSPLHF. CDR3 nucleotide sequence: TGCGCCAGCAGCTTGGTCGGAGGGGGGCTCAGTAATTCACCCCTCCACTTT.

The chain recombines TRBV14 with TRBJ1-2; possibly TRBD1 for D (6 bases). The germline V gene has CDR1 SGHDN and CDR2 FVKESK. Trimming shortened V by 3 bases and J by 4 bases, and 18 bases separated the two germline ends. The length of the CDR3 is 16 residues. The CDR3 DNA is TGTGCCAGCAGCCAGGACCAGGGGCAGGCATTCTATGGCTACACCTTC. This encodes CASSQDQGQAFYGYTF. The full variable domain, its missing parts supplied by reference TRBV14 and TRBJ1-2, is EAGVTQFPSHSVIEKGQTVTLRCDPISGHDNLYWYRRVMGKEIKFLLHFVKESKQDESGMPNNRFLAERTGGTYSTLKVQPAELEDSGVYFCASSQDQGQAFYGYTFGSGTRLTVV.

V usage is TRBV6-5 and J usage is TRBJ2-5; maybe TRBD1 (5 bases). Trimming took off 2 bases at V and 7 bases at J, with 11 bases between the two ends. The CDR3 has 13 residues. Germline CDR1 MNHEY, CDR2 SVGAGI. This CDR3 reads CASSYQGIGTQYF. In DNA, the CDR3 is TGTGCCAGCAGTTACCAGGGTATTGGGACCCAGTACTTC.

V and J are TRBV10-3 and TRBJ2-2, with D possibly matching TRBD2 (5 bases). The V gene's germline CDR1 is ENHRY and CDR2 SYGVKD. V was pared by 7 bases and J by 6 bases, with 15 bases between. The CDR3 covers 14 residues. CDR3 DNA: TGTGCCATCAAGGAGGTACTTGGCCCCGGGGAGCTGTTTTTT. This gives the protein CAIKEVLGPGELFF.

The chain employs TRBV7-9 and TRBJ1-1; the D gene is possibly TRBD1 (5 bases). Looked up from germline, CDR1 is SEHNR and CDR2 is FQNEAQ (reference sequence). CDR3 length: 14 amino acids. V lost 2 bases and J 1 base, leaving 8 bases between the germline ends. The DNA for the CDR3 is TGTGCCAGCAGCTTATTGAGGGGGAACACTGAAGCTTTCTTT. This sequence encodes CASSLLRGNTEAFF.

The genes are TRBV25-1 and TRBJ2-1; 10 bases agree with TRBD2. Germline CDR1 and CDR2: MGHDK and SYGVNS. After removal of 5 bases from V and 7 bases from J, the junction contained 17 bases not matched to a gene. This CDR3 is 18 amino acids long. CDR3 sequence: CASSHSPGLAFALNEQFF. In nucleotides, the CDR3 is TGTGCCAGCAGTCACAGTCCGGGACTAGCGTTCGCGTTGAATGAGCAGTTCTTC.

The chain couples TRBV29-1 to TRBJ2-7, with a weak D call TRBD1 (6 bases). The CDR3 has 13 residues. Trimming removed 7 bases at V and 0 bases at J, with 13 bases between. Germline V gene lookup returns CDR1 SQVTM and CDR2 ANQGSEA. CDR3 coding DNA: TGCAGCGCCCTAGGACAGTACTCCTACGAGCAGTACTTC. As protein: CSALGQYSYEQYF.

V and J are TRBV6-1 and TRBJ2-5; the match to TRBD2 covers 7 bases. Germline trimming cut 2 bases from V and 3 bases from J; bases unmatched to any gene: 3. CDR1 and CDR2 from the germline V gene are MNHNS and SASEGT. There are 14 residues in the CDR3. DNA of the CDR3: TGTGCCAGCAGTGAATGGGGAGGGGAAGAGACCCAGTACTTC. It translates to CASSEWGGEETQYF.

The chain employs TRBV11-2 and TRBJ1-2; 9 bases align to TRBD1. This CDR3 spans 13 amino acids. The germline V gene has CDR1 SGHAT and CDR2 FQNNGV. Trimming cost V 9 bases and J 6 bases; bases outside gene matches: 8. CDR3 region: CASTQGAGDGYTF. The CDR3 DNA is TGTGCCAGTACACAGGGGGCAGGAGATGGCTACACCTTC.

The rearrangement links TRBV4-1 to TRBJ2-1; 10 bases line up with TRBD2. Germline V lookup: CDR1 MGHRA, CDR2 YSYEKL. With 4 bases clipped from V and 9 bases from J, the junction kept 9 bases outside the gene matches. The CDR3 has 15 amino acids. This CDR3 reads CASSPPGLAWTEQFF. The CDR3 DNA reads as TGCGCCAGCAGCCCGCCGGGACTAGCGTGGACTGAGCAGTTCTTC.

The genes are TRBV28 and TRBJ1-2, with 9 bases matching TRBD1. The CDR3 has 13 amino acids. The germline CDR1 and CDR2 sequences are MDHEN and SYDVKM. V dropped 5 bases and J dropped 4; count of bases not matched to a gene: 2. CDR3 sequence (DNA): TGTGCCAGCAGTCGGACAGGGGTCTATGGCTACACCTTC. This translates into CASSRTGVYGYTF.